This T cell receptor beta chain originates from a study of blood T cell repertoires in COVID-19 (TCRdb year 2020). Turning to the overall study: Collaborator samples came from the United States, Italy and Spain and covered acute and convalescent phases of COVID-19. The repertoires were released in a freely available public database intended as a resource for research on the immune response to SARS-CoV-2. Subjects who had been exposed to COVID-19, were actively infected with it, or had recovered from it provided the deeply sampled blood TCRbeta repertoires that made up the dataset. Where available, HLA class I and class II types were obtained from metadata supplied by the sample provider rather than from assay-based typing. The material from the prospective study consisted of cDNA or gDNA derived from T cells, B-cell-depleted T cells, or PBMCs. Sample metadata almost always included a de-identified subject ID, COVID-19 status, age in years and sex. Samples came from the ongoing ImmuneRACE study (first 160 participants) plus 1,254 subjects from 6 global collaborators. Overall results and qualifications from the work: The quantity of clinical and demographic metadata differed by source and by participant and was supplied without curation.

Taken from cysteine to phenylalanine, the CDR3 has 14 residues. The retained sequence is limited to the CDR3, 42 bases, with the frame set at the first base. The germline V gene (reference sequence) provides CDR1 SGHNT and CDR2 YYREEE. V is reduced by 2 bases and J by 8 bases, leaving a spacing of 13 bases between them. The immunoSEQ Assay, a bias-controlled multiplex PCR, was used to amplify TCRbeta CDR3 regions from genomic DNA. The published analysis was carried out like this. The number of nucleated cells in each sample was estimated from the amplification of reference gene primers within the assay. To quantify the absolute abundance of each unique TCRbeta CDR3 rearrangement, sequence reads were collapsed and filtered. For each sample, productive Simpson clonality was calculated as the square root of Simpson's diversity index over productive rearrangements. What TCRdb holds here is the immuneACCESS table cut down to in-frame rearrangements. Part of the clones is not present; checked against another copy, under half of the missing clones reflect an unresolved V gene, and the others are unexplained. The V and J calls and clone size are taken from that table; D and trimming were inferred from the DNA. Recorded for this sample are some 150,000 clones; 86% of them occurred a single time. The ten largest clones represent 11% of the sample.

A note on this clone: The target of this receptor is not known. Per-nucleotide qualities are absent, and no much larger clonotype sits a single base away.

In Seattle, one collaborating source enrolled patients while the infection was active and tracked those patients longitudinally over the course of disease. Whole blood was collected in K2EDTA tubes by collaborating institutions according to the institutions' own protocols. Collaborator samples were shipped for TCRbeta analysis as frozen whole blood, isolated PBMCs, or DNA extracted from either sample type. The sequenced sample consisted of peripheral blood. The receptor comes from a woman in her sixties with COVID-19, enrolled during active disease. Rearrangement joined TRBV5-4 to TRBJ1-4; the best D guess is TRBD1, with 6 bases matching. Here the CDR3 is given as CASSFRGSWEKLFF. The nucleotide sequence reads as follows: TGTGCCAGCAGCTTTAGGGGGAGTTGGGAAAAACTGTTTTTT. The CDR3, completed at both ends by the reference TRBV5-4 and TRBJ1-4 genes, gives the full variable domain ETGVTQSPTHLIKTRGQQVTLRCSSQSGHNTVSWYQQALGQGPQFIFQYYREEENGRGNFPPRFSGLQFPNYSSELNVNALELDDSALYLCASSFRGSWEKLFFGSGTQLSVL.